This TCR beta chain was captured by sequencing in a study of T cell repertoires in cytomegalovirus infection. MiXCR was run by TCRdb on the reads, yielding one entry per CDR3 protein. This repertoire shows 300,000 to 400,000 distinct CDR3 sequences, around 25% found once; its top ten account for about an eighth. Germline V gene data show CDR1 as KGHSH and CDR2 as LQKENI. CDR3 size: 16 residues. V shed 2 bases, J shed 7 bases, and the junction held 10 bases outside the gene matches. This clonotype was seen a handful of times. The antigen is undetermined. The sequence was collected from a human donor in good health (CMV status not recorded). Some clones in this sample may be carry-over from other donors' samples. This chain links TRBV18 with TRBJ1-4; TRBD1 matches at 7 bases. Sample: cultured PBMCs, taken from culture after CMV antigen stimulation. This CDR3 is CASSPRTDRLGEKLFF. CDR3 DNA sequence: TGTGCCAGCTCACCAAGAACGGACAGGCTCGGTGAAAAACTGTTTTTT.